This T cell receptor beta chain was profiled in a study of monozygotic twins with inflammatory bowel disease. Per germline, CDR1 LGHDT and CDR2 YNNKEL (reference sequence). The CDR3 totals 14 residues. Each CDR3 protein gets one entry in TCRdb, which reprocessed the 5' RACE reads and gives no DNA. The table lists nearly 450,000 distinct CDR3 sequences, with about 2.4% in the top ten. This receptor was taken from a human donor with ulcerative colitis or Crohn's disease, or a healthy co-twin of an affected twin (not recorded which). The sample taken for sequencing was blood. The chain employs TRBV3-1 and TRBJ2-3. The CDR3 reads CASSHGSVDNTQYF.